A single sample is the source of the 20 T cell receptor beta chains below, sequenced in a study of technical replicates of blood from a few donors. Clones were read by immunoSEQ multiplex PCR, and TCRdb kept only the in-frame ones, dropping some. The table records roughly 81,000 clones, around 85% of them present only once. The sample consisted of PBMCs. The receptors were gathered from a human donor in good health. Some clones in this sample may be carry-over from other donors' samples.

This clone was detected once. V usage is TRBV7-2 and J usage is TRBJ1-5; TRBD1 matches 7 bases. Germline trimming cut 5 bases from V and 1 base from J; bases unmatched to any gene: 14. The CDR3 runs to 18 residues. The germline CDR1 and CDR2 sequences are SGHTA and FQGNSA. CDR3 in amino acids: CASSRWTGERISNQPQHF. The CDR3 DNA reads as TGTGCCAGCAGCCGCTGGACAGGCGAGAGAATAAGCAATCAGCCCCAGCATTTT.

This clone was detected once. The DNA of the CDR3 is TGTGCCAGCAGCGTAGGACAGGCAATTGTAGGCTATGGCTACACCTTC. Translated, it gives CASSVGQAIVGYGYTF. The V and J genes are TRBV9 and TRBJ1-2; TRBD1 might be the D (6 bases). CDR3 length equals 16 residues. Germline-derived CDR1 and CDR2 are SGDLS and YYNGEE. The V end was cut by 0 bases, the J end by 4 bases, with 16 bases between.

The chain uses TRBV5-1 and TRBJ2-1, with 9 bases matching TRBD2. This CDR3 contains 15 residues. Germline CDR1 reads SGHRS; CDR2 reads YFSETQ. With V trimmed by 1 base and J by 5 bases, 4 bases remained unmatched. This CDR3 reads CASSLLSSGNNEQFF. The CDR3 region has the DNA TGCGCCAGCAGCTTGTTGTCTAGCGGGAACAATGAGCAGTTCTTC.

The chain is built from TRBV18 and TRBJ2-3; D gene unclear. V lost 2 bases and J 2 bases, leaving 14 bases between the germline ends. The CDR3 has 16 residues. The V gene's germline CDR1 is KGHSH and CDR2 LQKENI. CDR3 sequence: CASSPSVSASTDTQYF. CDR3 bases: TGTGCCAGCTCACCATCAGTGAGCGCTTCCACAGATACGCAGTATTTT. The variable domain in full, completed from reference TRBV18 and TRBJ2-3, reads NAGVMQNPRHLVRRRGQEARLRCSPMKGHSHVYWYRQLPEEGLKFMVYLQKENIIDESGMPKERFSAEFPKEGPSILRIQQVVRGDSAAYFCASSPSVSASTDTQYFGPGTRLTVL.

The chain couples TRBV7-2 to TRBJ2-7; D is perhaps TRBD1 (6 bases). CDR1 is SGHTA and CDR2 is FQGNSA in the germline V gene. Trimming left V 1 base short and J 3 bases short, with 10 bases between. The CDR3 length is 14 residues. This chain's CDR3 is CASSLVPGHYEQYF. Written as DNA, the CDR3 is TGTGCCAGCAGCTTAGTACCGGGACACTACGAGCAGTACTTC.

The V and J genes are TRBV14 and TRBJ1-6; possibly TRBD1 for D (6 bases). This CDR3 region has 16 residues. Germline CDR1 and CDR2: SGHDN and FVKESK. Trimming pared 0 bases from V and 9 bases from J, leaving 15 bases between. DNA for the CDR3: TGTGCCAGCAGCCAAGAATCTGGCAGGGGCGCTTCACCCCTCCACTTT. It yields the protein CASSQESGRGASPLHF.

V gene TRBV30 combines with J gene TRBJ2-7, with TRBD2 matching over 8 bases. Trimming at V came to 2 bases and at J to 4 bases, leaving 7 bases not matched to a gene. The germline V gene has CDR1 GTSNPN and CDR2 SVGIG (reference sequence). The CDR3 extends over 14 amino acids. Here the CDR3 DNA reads TGTGCCTGGAGTTTCAAGCGGGGGAAATACGAGCAGTACTTC. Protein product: CAWSFKRGKYEQYF.

The CDR3 DNA is TGTGCCATCAGTGAGACAGGACAGGGAGGTCAGCCCCAGCATTTT. It translates to CAISETGQGGQPQHF. The gene calls are TRBV10-3 and TRBJ1-5; 8 positions agree with TRBD1. The CDR3 extends over 15 amino acids. The junction had 6 bases not matched to a gene; V was cut back by 2 bases and J by 6 bases. Germline V gene lookup returns CDR1 ENHRY and CDR2 SYGVKD.

CDR3 amino acids: CASSVGGGYTDTQYF. CDR3 nucleotide sequence: TGTGCCAGTAGTGTGGGGGGGGGTTATACAGATACGCAGTATTTT. The chain links TRBV19 to TRBJ2-3; 7 bases align to TRBD2. Looked up from germline, CDR1 is LNHDA and CDR2 is SQIVND (reference sequence). J was trimmed by 3 bases and V by 5 bases; bases with no gene match: 8. The CDR3 covers 15 residues.

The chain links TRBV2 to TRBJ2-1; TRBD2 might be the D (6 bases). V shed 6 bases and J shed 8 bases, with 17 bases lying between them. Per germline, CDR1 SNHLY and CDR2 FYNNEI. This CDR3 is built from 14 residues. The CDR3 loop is CASSTPGLPDEQFF. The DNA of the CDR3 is TGTGCCAGCAGCACACCGGGACTTCCCGATGAGCAGTTCTTC.

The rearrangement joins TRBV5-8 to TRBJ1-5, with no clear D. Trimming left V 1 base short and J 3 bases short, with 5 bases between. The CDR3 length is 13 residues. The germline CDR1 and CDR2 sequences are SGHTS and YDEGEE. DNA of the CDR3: TGTGCCAGCAGCTTGACAGCCAATCAGCCCCAGCATTTT. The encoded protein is CASSLTANQPQHF.

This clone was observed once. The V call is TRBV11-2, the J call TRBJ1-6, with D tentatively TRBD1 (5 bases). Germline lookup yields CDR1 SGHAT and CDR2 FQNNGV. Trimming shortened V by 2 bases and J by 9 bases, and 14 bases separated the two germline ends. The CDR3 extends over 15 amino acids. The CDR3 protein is CASSLMGQVLSPLHF. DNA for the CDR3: TGTGCCAGCAGCTTAATGGGGCAGGTTCTTTCACCCCTCCACTTT.

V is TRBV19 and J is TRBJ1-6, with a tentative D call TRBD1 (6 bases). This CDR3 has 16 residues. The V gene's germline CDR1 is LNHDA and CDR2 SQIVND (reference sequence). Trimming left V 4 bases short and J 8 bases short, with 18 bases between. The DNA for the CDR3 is TGTGCCAGTAGTACCGTGGACAGTCGACCTTATTCACCCCTCCACTTT. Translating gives CASSTVDSRPYSPLHF.

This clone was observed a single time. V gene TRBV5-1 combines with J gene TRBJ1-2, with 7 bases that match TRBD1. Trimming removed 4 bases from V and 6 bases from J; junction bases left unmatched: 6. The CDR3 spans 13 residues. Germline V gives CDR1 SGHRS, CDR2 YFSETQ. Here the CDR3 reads CASSLDRAHGYTF. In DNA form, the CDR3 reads TGCGCCAGCAGCCTTGACAGGGCCCATGGCTACACCTTC.

This chain's CDR3 is CASSLDRRADTQYF. The CDR3 DNA reads as TGTGCCAGCAGCTTAGATCGGAGGGCGGATACGCAGTATTTT. This chain uses TRBV11-2 with TRBJ2-3; possibly TRBD2 for D (6 bases). The CDR3 is 14 residues long. Germline-derived CDR1 and CDR2 are SGHAT and FQNNGV. V lost 0 bases and J lost 6, with 10 bases in between.

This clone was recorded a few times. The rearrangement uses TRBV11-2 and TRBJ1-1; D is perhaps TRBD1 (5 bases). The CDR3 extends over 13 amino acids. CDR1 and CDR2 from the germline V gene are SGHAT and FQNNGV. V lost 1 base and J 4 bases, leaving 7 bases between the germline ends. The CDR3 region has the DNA TGTGCCAGCAGCTTAGTCCAGGGCACTGAAGCTTTCTTT. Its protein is CASSLVQGTEAFF.

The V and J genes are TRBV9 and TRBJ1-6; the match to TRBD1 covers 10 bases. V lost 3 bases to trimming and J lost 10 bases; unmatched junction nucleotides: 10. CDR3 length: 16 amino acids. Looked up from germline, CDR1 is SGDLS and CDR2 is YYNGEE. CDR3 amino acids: CASSGLSGTGASPLHF. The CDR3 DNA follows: TGTGCCAGCAGCGGACTTTCCGGGACAGGGGCCTCACCCCTCCACTTT.

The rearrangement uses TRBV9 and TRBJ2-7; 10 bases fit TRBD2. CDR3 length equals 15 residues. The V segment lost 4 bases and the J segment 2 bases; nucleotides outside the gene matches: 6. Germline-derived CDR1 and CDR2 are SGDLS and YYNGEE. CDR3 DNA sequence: TGTGCCAGCAGCCCAGGGACTAGCGACACCTACGAGCAGTACTTC. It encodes CASSPGTSDTYEQYF.

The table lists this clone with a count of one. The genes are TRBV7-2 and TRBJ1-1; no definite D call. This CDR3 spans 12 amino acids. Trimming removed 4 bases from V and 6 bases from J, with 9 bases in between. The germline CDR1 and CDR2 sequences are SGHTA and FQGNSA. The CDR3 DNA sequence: TGTGCCAGCAGCTCCCAGCGCCCTGAAGCTTTCTTT. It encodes CASSSQRPEAFF.

The CDR3 DNA sequence: TGTGCCACCAGCAGAGCCAGGGGGAGTGGCGAGCAGTACTTC. Its translation: CATSRARGSGEQYF. The chain employs TRBV15 and TRBJ2-7; 7 positions match TRBD1. CDR1 and CDR2 from the germline V gene are LNHNV and YYDKDF (reference sequence). The V segment lost 1 base and the J segment 6 bases; nucleotides outside the gene matches: 6. CDR3 size: 14 residues.